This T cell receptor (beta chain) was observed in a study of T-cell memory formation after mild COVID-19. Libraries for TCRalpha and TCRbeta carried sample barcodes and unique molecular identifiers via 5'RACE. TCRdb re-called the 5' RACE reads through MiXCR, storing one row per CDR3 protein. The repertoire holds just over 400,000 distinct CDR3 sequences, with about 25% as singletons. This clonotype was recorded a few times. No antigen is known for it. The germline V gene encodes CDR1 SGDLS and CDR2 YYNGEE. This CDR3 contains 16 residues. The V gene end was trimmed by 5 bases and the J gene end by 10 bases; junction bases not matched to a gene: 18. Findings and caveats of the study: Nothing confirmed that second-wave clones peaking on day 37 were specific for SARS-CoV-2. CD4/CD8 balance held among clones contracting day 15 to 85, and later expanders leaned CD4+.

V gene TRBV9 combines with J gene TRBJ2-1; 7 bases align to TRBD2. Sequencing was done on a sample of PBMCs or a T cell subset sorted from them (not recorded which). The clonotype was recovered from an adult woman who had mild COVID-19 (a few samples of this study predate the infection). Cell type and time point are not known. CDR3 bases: TGTGCCAGCAGTCGGAGCCTCCGGGGGAGGGCCCGGGAGCAGTTCTTC. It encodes CASSRSLRGRAREQFF.